What follows are 10 T cell receptor beta chains derived from one specimen sequenced in a study of blood T cell repertoires in COVID-19 (dated by TCRdb to the early 2020s). Library method: the immunoSEQ multiplex PCR assay. TCRdb limited this immuneACCESS table to in-frame rearrangements with V and J called. A share of clones is missing; checked studies link under half to unresolved V genes, and the rest is unexplained. Recorded for this sample are approximately 220,000 clones; approximately 91% of them occurred a single time. The biggest ten clones account for 0.55% to 0.75% of the sample. Sequenced material: peripheral blood. These receptor sequences come from a man aged 40-49 years with acute or convalescent COVID-19.

This chain connects TRBV9 to TRBJ2-2; 11 bases line up with TRBD2. V lost 4 bases and J lost 1; bases outside the gene matches: 3. The length of the CDR3 is 16 residues. CDR1 is SGDLS and CDR2 is YYNGEE in the germline V gene. DNA for the CDR3: TGTGCCAGCAGCCCAGGGACTAGCGGGAACACCGGGGAGCTGTTTTTT. It is translated as CASSPGTSGNTGELFF.

The genes are TRBV27 and TRBJ2-3; 7 positions match TRBD2. Per the germline V gene, CDR1 is MNHEY and CDR2 is SMNVEV (reference sequence). The J segment lost 4 bases and the V segment lost 0 bases, leaving 7 bases of the junction unmatched. CDR3 length equals 16 residues. The chain's CDR3 is CASSLSGTTRADTQYF. CDR3 sequence (DNA): TGTGCCAGCAGTTTATCGGGGACTACAAGGGCAGATACGCAGTATTTT.

The chain joins TRBV4-1 to TRBJ2-7; 7 nucleotides match TRBD1. CDR3 length equals 14 residues. Germline V CDR1 and CDR2: MGHRA, YSYEKL. V shed 4 bases, J shed 4 bases, and the junction held 7 bases outside the gene matches. The CDR3 loop is CASSPRGGGYEQYF. The CDR3 nucleotides are TGCGCCAGCAGCCCCCGAGGGGGCGGTTACGAGCAGTACTTC.

V is TRBV12-3 or TRBV12-4 and J is TRBJ2-2; tentative D call: TRBD1 (5 bases). The CDR3 loop spans 12 amino acids. The CDR3 is CGAGWATGELFF. The CDR3 DNA reads TGTGGGGCAGGGTGGGCCACCGGGGAGCTGTTTTTT.

The DNA of the CDR3 is TGTGCCAGCAGCCAAACGGGACAGGGGTTGAACAATGAGCAGTTCTTC. Encoded protein: CASSQTGQGLNNEQFF. J is TRBJ2-1 and V is TRBV4-2; the match to TRBD1 covers 10 bases. The CDR3 is made up of 16 amino acids. The V gene end was trimmed by 2 bases and the J gene end by 5 bases; junction bases not matched to a gene: 6. Germline lookup yields CDR1 LGHNA and CDR2 YNFKEQ.

The chain uses TRBV29-1 and TRBJ1-2; D gene ambiguous. Germline V gene lookup returns CDR1 SQVTM and CDR2 ANQGSEA. CDR3 length equals 15 residues. Trimming took off 1 base at V and 0 bases at J, with 12 bases between the two ends. The chain's CDR3 is CSVEGYGRSNYGYTF. CDR3 nucleotides: TGCAGCGTTGAAGGGTATGGCAGATCTAACTATGGCTACACCTTC.

This chain links TRBV7-2 with TRBJ1-1; possibly TRBD1 for D (5 bases). Germline V CDR1 and CDR2: SGHTA, FQGNSA. This CDR3 contains 13 residues. V was pared by 1 base and J by 6 bases, with 9 bases between. This CDR3 reads CASSLVGGAEAFF. The CDR3 DNA reads as TGTGCCAGCAGCTTAGTGGGGGGTGCTGAAGCTTTCTTT. Full variable domain (outside the CDR3, taken from reference TRBV7-2 and TRBJ1-1): GAGVSQSPSNKVTEKGKDVELRCDPISGHTALYWYRQSLGQGLEFLIYFQGNSAPDKSGLPSDRFSAERTGGSVSTLTIQRTQQEDSAVYLCASSLVGGAEAFFGQGTRLTVV.

J is TRBJ2-3 and V is TRBV27, with TRBD2 matching 11 bases. Germline CDR1 reads MNHEY; CDR2 reads SMNVEV (reference sequence). V was clipped by 3 bases and J by 6 bases; unmatched bases: 11. The CDR3 is 17 amino acids. CDR3 protein: CASSFSSGGLLGDTQYF. CDR3 DNA: TGTGCCAGCAGTTTTTCTAGCGGGGGGCTCCTTGGGGATACGCAGTATTTT.

This chain connects TRBV6-5 to TRBJ2-1; no definite D call. Germline assignment: CDR1 MNHEY and CDR2 SVGAGI. V was pared by 4 bases and J by 7 bases, with 20 bases between. The CDR3 runs 16 residues. For the CDR3, the DNA is TGTGCCAGCAGTTCCGTCCTAGTAAGCCAGTATAATGAGCAGTTCTTC. Protein product: CASSSVLVSQYNEQFF.

The genes are TRBV7-9 and TRBJ2-5, with 8 bases identical to TRBD2. The V segment lost 7 bases and the J segment 1 base; nucleotides outside the gene matches: 8. Germline V gene lookup returns CDR1 SEHNR and CDR2 FQNEAQ (reference sequence). CDR3 length: 15 amino acids. The CDR3 DNA sequence: TGTGCCAGCACCTTGGGACTAGGAGCCCAAGAGACCCAGTACTTC. As protein: CASTLGLGAQETQYF. Complete variable domain (other parts from reference TRBV7-9 and TRBJ2-5): DTGVSQNPRHKITKRGQNVTFRCDPISEHNRLYWYRQTLGQGPEFLTYFQNEAQLEKSRLLSDRFSAERPKGSFSTLEIQRTEQGDSAMYLCASTLGLGAQETQYFGPGTRLLVL.